One sample yielded the 24 T cell receptor beta chains listed below, sequenced in a study of T cells in localized non-small cell lung cancer. The repertoire was sequenced with immunoSEQ multiplex PCR; TCRdb's copy has only in-frame clones and lacks some. The table shows tens of thousands of clones, with over 80% occurring only once. The material was peripheral blood, obtained before any cancer treatment. The receptors shown here come from a woman aged 40-69 years with stage I lung adenocarcinoma.

This rearrangement joins TRBV6-5 to TRBJ1-1, with a tentative D call TRBD1 (5 bases). Germline V lookup: CDR1 MNHEY, CDR2 SVGAGI. V was shortened by 7 bases and J by 3 bases, with 18 bases between the two germline ends. The CDR3 runs 15 residues. This CDR3 is CASNLLRAWHTEAFF. As DNA, the CDR3 is TGTGCCAGCAATTTACTCAGGGCATGGCACACTGAAGCTTTCTTT.

The genes are TRBV2 and TRBJ2-7; 10 bases map to TRBD1. Losses at the gene ends were 5 bases for V and 3 bases for J; bases not matched to a gene: 1. Germline loops: CDR1 SNHLY, CDR2 FYNNEI. The CDR3 length is 13 residues. The CDR3 spells CASSRTGGYEQYF. CDR3 DNA: TGTGCCAGCAGTCGGACAGGGGGCTACGAGCAGTACTTC.

The CDR3 coding sequence is TGCGCCAGCAGCCAAGTCCGTGGGAGCACAGATACGCAGTATTTT. The encoded protein is CASSQVRGSTDTQYF. The chain employs TRBV4-1 and TRBJ2-3; D gene uncertain. Germline CDR1 MGHRA, CDR2 YSYEKL. The CDR3 sequence is 15 residues long. V was pared by 1 base and J by 0 bases, with 8 bases between.

V gene TRBV7-9 combines with J gene TRBJ2-2; D may match TRBD1 or TRBD2 (5 bases each). Germline CDR1 reads SEHNR; CDR2 reads FQNEAQ (reference sequence). Trimming pared 2 bases from V and 1 base from J, leaving 14 bases between. The CDR3 runs 17 residues. CDR3 DNA sequence: TGTGCCAGCAGCTTAAAGGGATCTGGGGGGAACACCGGGGAGCTGTTTTTT. This encodes CASSLKGSGGNTGELFF. Combining the CDR3 with reference TRBV7-9 and TRBJ2-2 gives the whole variable domain DTGVSQNPRHKITKRGQNVTFRCDPISEHNRLYWYRQTLGQGPEFLTYFQNEAQLEKSRLLSDRFSAERPKGSFSTLEIQRTEQGDSAMYLCASSLKGSGGNTGELFFGEGSRLTVL.

This chain links TRBV10-3 with TRBJ1-1; D uncertain. V was shortened by 3 bases and J by 6 bases, with 17 bases between the two germline ends. CDR3 size: 15 residues. Germline V gene data show CDR1 as ENHRY and CDR2 as SYGVKD. The CDR3 protein is CAISERPPVDSEAFF. Here the CDR3 DNA reads TGTGCCATCAGTGAACGACCGCCGGTTGACTCTGAAGCTTTCTTT.

V gene TRBV18 combines with J gene TRBJ2-7; tentatively, D is TRBD1 (6 bases). CDR3 length: 13 residues. CDR1 and CDR2 (germline): KGHSH, LQKENI. V dropped 6 bases and J dropped 4 bases, with 13 bases sitting between them. For the CDR3, the DNA is TGTGCCAGCTCTCCTAGGACAGAGTACGAGCAGTACTTC. Residues: CASSPRTEYEQYF.

This sequence joins TRBV7-9 and TRBJ2-1; D is possibly TRBD1 or TRBD2 (5 bases each). Germline V gene lookup returns CDR1 SEHNR and CDR2 FQNEAQ (reference sequence). This CDR3 spans 15 amino acids. Trimming shortened V by 2 bases and J by 10 bases, and 18 bases separated the two germline ends. The CDR3 DNA sequence: TGTGCCAGCAGCTTAACTACAGGCCCCGGGGTCGAGCAGTTCTTC. It encodes CASSLTTGPGVEQFF. Variable domain in full (rest from reference TRBV7-9 and TRBJ2-1): DTGVSQNPRHKITKRGQNVTFRCDPISEHNRLYWYRQTLGQGPEFLTYFQNEAQLEKSRLLSDRFSAERPKGSFSTLEIQRTEQGDSAMYLCASSLTTGPGVEQFFGPGTRLTVL.

The chain couples TRBV12-5 to TRBJ2-1; a weak D match, TRBD2 (5 bases). V lost 5 bases and J lost 10, with 15 bases in between. CDR1 and CDR2 (germline): LGHNT, FRNRAP. The CDR3 extends over 13 amino acids. CDR3 amino acids: CASGPWGSGEQFF. The CDR3 nucleotides read TGTGCTAGTGGTCCCTGGGGATCGGGGGAGCAGTTCTTC.

This chain uses TRBV6-4 with TRBJ2-2; TRBD2 is a possible D gene (5 bases). This CDR3 comprises 14 residues. Germline V gene data show CDR1 as MRHNA and CDR2 as SNTAGT. V was shortened by 4 bases and J by 7 bases, with 13 bases between the two germline ends. The CDR3 DNA reads TGTGCCAGCAGTGCTGACTATTACCTCGGGGAGCTGTTTTTT. Translated, it gives CASSADYYLGELFF.

This chain connects TRBV11-2 to TRBJ2-7; D is uncertain. Per germline, CDR1 SGHAT and CDR2 FQNNGV. The CDR3 extends over 15 amino acids. The V end was cut by 1 base, the J end by 4 bases, with 14 bases between. The CDR3: CASSLGSDSIYEQYF. DNA of the CDR3: TGTGCCAGCAGCTTAGGATCGGATTCCATTTACGAGCAGTACTTC.

The chain has TRBV6-5 and TRBJ1-4; a possible D gene is TRBD1 (6 bases). V gave up 8 bases and J gave up 16 bases, with 26 bases separating them. Germline V gene data show CDR1 as MNHEY and CDR2 as SVGAGI. The CDR3 is 14 residues long. In DNA, the CDR3 is TGTGCCAGCCGCCCCCCGGGGGGGGGCGAAGGGCAGTTTTTT. Its protein is CASRPPGGGEGQFF.

The chain employs TRBV11-3 and TRBJ2-1, with a possible D match to TRBD1 (5 bases). Germline CDR1 and CDR2: SGHNT and YENEEA. The CDR3 totals 13 residues. The ends were cut back, 1 base at V and 5 bases at J, with 6 bases in the middle. The CDR3 DNA reads TGTGCCAGCAGCTTAGTCAGGGACAATGAGCAGTTCTTC. This gives the protein CASSLVRDNEQFF.

As DNA, the CDR3 is TGCGCCAGCAGCTGGGCTTCGGGAAACGAGCAGTACTTC. Translation: CASSWASGNEQYF. The rearrangement joins TRBV5-1 to TRBJ2-7; D might be TRBD2 (5 bases). Per germline, CDR1 SGHRS and CDR2 YFSETQ. Trimming left V 3 bases short and J 5 bases short, with 12 bases between. The CDR3 covers 13 residues.

The CDR3 nucleotides read TGTGCCAGTAGTATAGATTTAGGGGACGAGCAGTTCTTC. It encodes CASSIDLGDEQFF. The chain is built from TRBV19 and TRBJ2-1; D tentatively reads TRBD1 or TRBD2 (5 bases each). The germline V gene has CDR1 LNHDA and CDR2 SQIVND (reference sequence). V dropped 0 bases and J dropped 10 bases, with 10 bases sitting between them. The CDR3 totals 13 residues.

This clone was counted a few times. This specimen includes other DNA sequences encoding the same CDR3. The chain has TRBV15 and TRBJ2-3, with 9 bases fitting TRBD1. Trimming at V came to 7 bases and at J to 2 bases, leaving 4 bases not matched to a gene. Looked up from germline, CDR1 is LNHNV and CDR2 is YYDKDF (reference sequence). The CDR3 is 14 residues long. DNA for the CDR3: TGTGCCACCACCTGGGACAGGGTCACAGATACGCAGTATTTT. Amino acids: CATTWDRVTDTQYF.

The chain combines TRBV5-4 with TRBJ2-7; maybe TRBD1 (6 bases). The CDR3 length is 17 residues. The V end lost 0 bases, the J end lost 3 bases, and 19 bases lay between the germline ends. Germline loops: CDR1 SGHNT, CDR2 YYREEE (reference sequence). The DNA of the CDR3 is TGTGCCAGCAGCTTGGAGGGGACCTCTAGCAGGGGCTACGAGCAGTACTTC. Encoded protein: CASSLEGTSSRGYEQYF.

V gene TRBV28 combines with J gene TRBJ1-2, with TRBD1 matching 7 bases. Germline V CDR1 and CDR2: MDHEN, SYDVKM. The length of the CDR3 is 14 residues. V lost 5 bases to trimming and J lost 5 bases; unmatched junction nucleotides: 8. As DNA, the CDR3 is TGTGCCAGCAGTACAGGGGAAAGGGCTTATGGCTACACCTTC. Translation gives CASSTGERAYGYTF.

This chain joins TRBV18 and TRBJ2-7; 9 bases fit TRBD1. Germline-derived CDR1 and CDR2 are KGHSH and LQKENI. CDR3 length: 16 amino acids. V lost 6 bases, J lost 2 bases, and 11 bases stayed unmatched. CDR3 sequence reads: CASSRTGGARAYEQYF. CDR3 DNA sequence: TGTGCCAGCTCGAGAACAGGGGGCGCGCGGGCCTACGAGCAGTACTTC.

The chain joins TRBV11-2 to TRBJ2-1; no reliable D call. From germline, CDR1 is SGHAT and CDR2 FQNNGV. This CDR3 has 13 residues. V was pared by 1 base and J by 4 bases, with 5 bases between. The CDR3 nucleotides read TGTGCCAGCAGCTTAGTCCCTTACAATGAGCAGTTCTTC. Its translation is CASSLVPYNEQFF.

The V call is TRBV5-6, the J call TRBJ2-1; 9 nucleotides agree with TRBD2. The CDR3 is 15 residues long. The ends lost 1 base at V and 4 bases at J; junction bases unmatched: 3. Per germline, CDR1 SGHDT and CDR2 YYEEEE. CDR3 loop: CASSLSTSGYNEQFF. For the CDR3, the DNA is TGTGCCAGCAGCTTGTCGACTAGCGGTTACAATGAGCAGTTCTTC.

The chain joins TRBV7-2 to TRBJ2-7, with D perhaps given as TRBD1 or TRBD2 (5 bases each). Trimming left V 2 bases short and J 0 bases short, with 8 bases between. Per the germline V gene, CDR1 is SGHTA and CDR2 is FQGNSA. The CDR3 has 14 amino acids. CDR3 sequence reads: CASSLPGSSYEQYF. The CDR3 DNA is TGTGCCAGCAGCTTACCAGGGAGCTCCTACGAGCAGTACTTC.

Notes on this clone: Germline is not matched at one junction end, which may reflect a read error. The chain employs TRBV7-7 and TRBJ2-1, with 10 bases that match TRBD2. Germline-derived CDR1 and CDR2 are SSHAT and FNYEAQ (reference sequence). This CDR3 comprises 14 residues. CDR3 bases: TGTGCTAGCAGTTCCGGGACTAGCGTCAATGAGCAGTTCTTC. Its translation is CASSSGTSVNEQFF.

This clone was seen a single time. This rearrangement joins TRBV19 to TRBJ1-1, with 7 nucleotides matching TRBD1. The CDR3 consists of 12 residues. Germline CDR1 and CDR2: LNHDA and SQIVND (reference sequence). With V trimmed by 1 base and J by 11 bases, 4 bases remained unmatched. CDR3 sequence: CASSIGGRGAFF. The DNA of the CDR3 is TGTGCCAGTAGTATAGGAGGCAGGGGGGCTTTCTTT. The variable domain in full, with the rest retrieved from reference TRBV19 and TRBJ1-1, is DGGITQSPKYLFRKEGQNVTLSCEQNLNHDAMYWYRQDPGQGLRLIYYSQIVNDFQKGDIAEGYSVSREKKESFPLTVTSAQKNPTAFYLCASSIGGRGAFFGQGTRLTVV.

The chain employs TRBV19 and TRBJ2-7; D might be TRBD2 (5 bases). The CDR3 length is 15 residues. Germline V gene sequence: CDR1 LNHDA, CDR2 SQIVND (reference sequence). The V end was cut by 3 bases, the J end by 6 bases, with 18 bases between. The CDR3 nucleotides are TGTGCCAGTAGTATGAACGCAGCTAGCAGCACCGAGCAGTACTTC. It translates to CASSMNAASSTEQYF.